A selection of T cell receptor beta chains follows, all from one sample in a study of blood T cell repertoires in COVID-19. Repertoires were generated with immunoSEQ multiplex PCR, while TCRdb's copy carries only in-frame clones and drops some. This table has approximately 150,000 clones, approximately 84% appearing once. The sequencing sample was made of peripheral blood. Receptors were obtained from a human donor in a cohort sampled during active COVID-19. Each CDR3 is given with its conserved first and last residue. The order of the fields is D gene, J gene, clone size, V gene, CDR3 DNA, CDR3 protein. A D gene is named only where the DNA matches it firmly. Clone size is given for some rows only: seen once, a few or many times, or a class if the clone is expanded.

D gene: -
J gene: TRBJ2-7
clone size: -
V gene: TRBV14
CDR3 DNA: TGTGCCAGCAGCCCAAACAGCTACGAGCAGTACTTC
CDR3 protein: CASSPNSYEQYF

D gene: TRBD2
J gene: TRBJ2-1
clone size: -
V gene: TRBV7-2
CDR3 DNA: TGTGCCAGCAGAACACGGACTAGCGGAACCAACAATGAGCAGTTCTTC
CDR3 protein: CASRTRTSGTNNEQFF

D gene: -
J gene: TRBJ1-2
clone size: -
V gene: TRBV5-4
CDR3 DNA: TGTGCCAGCACGCTCGCGGGGCGCAACTATGGCTACACCTTC
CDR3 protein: CASTLAGRNYGYTF

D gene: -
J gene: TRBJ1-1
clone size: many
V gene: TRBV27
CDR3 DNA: TGTGCCAGCAGTACCCCGTCGGGGGGCACTGAAGCTTTCTTT
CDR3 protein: CASSTPSGGTEAFF

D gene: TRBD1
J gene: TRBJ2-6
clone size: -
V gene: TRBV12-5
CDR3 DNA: TGTGCTAGTGGTCCCCGGGACAGATTAGTATCTGGGGCCAACGTCCTGACTTTC
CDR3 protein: CASGPRDRLVSGANVLTF

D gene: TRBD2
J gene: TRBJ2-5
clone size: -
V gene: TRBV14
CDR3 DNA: TGTGCCAGCAGCGTGGGGCCGGGGGGAGAAGAGACCCAGTACTTC
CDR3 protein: CASSVGPGGEETQYF

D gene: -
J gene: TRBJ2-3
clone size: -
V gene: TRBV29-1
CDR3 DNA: TGCAGCGTTGTTCAGGGGAACCGCGGTACAGATACGCAGTATTTT
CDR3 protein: CSVVQGNRGTDTQYF

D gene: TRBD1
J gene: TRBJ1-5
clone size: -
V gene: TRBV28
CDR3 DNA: TGTGCCAGCAGGGCAGGGGGCGATCAGCCCCAGCATTTT
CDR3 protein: CASRAGGDQPQHF

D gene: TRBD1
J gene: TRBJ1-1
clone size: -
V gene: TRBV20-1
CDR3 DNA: TGCAGTGCCAACAGGGGAGGCGAAGCTTTCTTT
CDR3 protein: CSANRGGEAFF

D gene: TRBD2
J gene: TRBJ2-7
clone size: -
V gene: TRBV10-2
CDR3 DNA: TGCGCCAGCAGTGAGGAAAAGCTAGCGGGGAGACTCTACGAGCAGTACTTC
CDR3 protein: CASSEEKLAGRLYEQYF

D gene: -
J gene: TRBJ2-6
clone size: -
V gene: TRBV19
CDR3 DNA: TGTGCCAGTAGCCCGGGATCGGTTGGTTCTGGGGCCAACGTCCTGACTTTC
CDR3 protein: CASSPGSVGSGANVLTF

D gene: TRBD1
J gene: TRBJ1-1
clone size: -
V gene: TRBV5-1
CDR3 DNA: TGCGCCAGCAGCTCCGGGACAGCCAACACTGAAGCTTTCTTT
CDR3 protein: CASSSGTANTEAFF

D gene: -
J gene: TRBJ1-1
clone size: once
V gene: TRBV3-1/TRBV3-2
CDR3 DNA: TGTGCCAGCAGCCAAAATCCCGGGTCGTATGAGGCTTTCTTT
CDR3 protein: CASSQNPGSYEAFF

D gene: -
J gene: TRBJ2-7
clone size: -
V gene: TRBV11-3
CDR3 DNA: TGTGCCAGCAGCTTCGGTAGGGGTTACTTC
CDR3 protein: CASSFGRGYF

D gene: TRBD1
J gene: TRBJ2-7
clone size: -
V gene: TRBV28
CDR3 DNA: TGTGCCAGCAGTTTATGGTCGGACAGGGGTGCCGAGCAGTACTTC
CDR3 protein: CASSLWSDRGAEQYF

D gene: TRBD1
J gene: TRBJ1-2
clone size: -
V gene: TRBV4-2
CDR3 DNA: TGTGCCAGCAACCCAACAGGGGATTATGGCTACACCTTC
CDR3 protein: CASNPTGDYGYTF

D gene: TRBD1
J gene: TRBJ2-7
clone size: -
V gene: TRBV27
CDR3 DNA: TGTGCCAGCAGTTTAAGGACAGGGGGACACGAGCAGTACTTC
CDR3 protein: CASSLRTGGHEQYF

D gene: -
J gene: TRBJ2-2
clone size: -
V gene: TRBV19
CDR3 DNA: TGTGCCAGTAGTAGAACAGAGAACACCGGGGAGCTGTTTTTT
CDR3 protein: CASSRTENTGELFF

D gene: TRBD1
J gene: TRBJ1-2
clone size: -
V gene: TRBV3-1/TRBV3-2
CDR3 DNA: TGTGCCAGCAGCCAAGGACAGGGGCGGGGAGGCTACACCTTC
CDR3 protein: CASSQGQGRGGYTF

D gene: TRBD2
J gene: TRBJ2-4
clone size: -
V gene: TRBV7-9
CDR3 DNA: TGTGCCAGCACCTCCGGACTAGCGGGAGGTCGGGACATTCAGTACTTC
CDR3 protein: CASTSGLAGGRDIQYF

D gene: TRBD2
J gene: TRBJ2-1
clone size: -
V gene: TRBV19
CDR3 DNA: TGTGCCAGTAGTATTGTGGGGGGGGTTAAGGCTCCCAATGAGCAGTTCTTC
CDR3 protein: CASSIVGGVKAPNEQFF

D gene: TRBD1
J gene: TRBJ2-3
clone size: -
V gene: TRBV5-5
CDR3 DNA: TGTGCCAGCAGCTTAGACAGGGTGACGGGTGCAGATACGCAGTATTTT
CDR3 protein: CASSLDRVTGADTQYF

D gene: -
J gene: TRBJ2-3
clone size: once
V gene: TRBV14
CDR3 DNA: TGTGCCAGCTCTCGGGCAGGGCTAAGCACAGATACGCAGTATTTT
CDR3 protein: CASSRAGLSTDTQYF

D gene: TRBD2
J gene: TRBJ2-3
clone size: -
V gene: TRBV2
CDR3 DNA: TGTGCCAGCAAACAGCGGGGGGAGGTCGATACGCAGTATTTT
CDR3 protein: CASKQRGEVDTQYF

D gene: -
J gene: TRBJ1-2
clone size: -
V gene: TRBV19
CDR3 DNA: TGTGCCAGCGGAGGGGTGGGCTACACCTTC
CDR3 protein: CASGGVGYTF

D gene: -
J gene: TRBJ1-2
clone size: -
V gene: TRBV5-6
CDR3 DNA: TGTGCCAGCAGCCCAGCCGGGGGGGGGACCTATGGCTACACCTTC
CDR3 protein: CASSPAGGGTYGYTF

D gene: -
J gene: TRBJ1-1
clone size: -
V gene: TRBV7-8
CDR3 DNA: TGTGCCAGCAGCTTGGGCGGGGGCACTGAAGCTTTCTTT
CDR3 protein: CASSLGGGTEAFF

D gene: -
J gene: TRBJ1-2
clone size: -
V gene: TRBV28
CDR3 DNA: TGTGCCAGCATCCAAGACCGGGGGGCTAACTATGGCTACACCTTC
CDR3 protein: CASIQDRGANYGYTF

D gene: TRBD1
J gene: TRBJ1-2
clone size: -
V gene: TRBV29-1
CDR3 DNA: TGCAGCGTCAGAAGACAGGGGGACTATGGCTACACCTTC
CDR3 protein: CSVRRQGDYGYTF

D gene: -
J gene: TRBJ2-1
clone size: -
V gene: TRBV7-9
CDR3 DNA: TGTGCCAGCAGCTTACAGGTCGATTACTACAATGAGCAGTTCTTC
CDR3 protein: CASSLQVDYYNEQFF

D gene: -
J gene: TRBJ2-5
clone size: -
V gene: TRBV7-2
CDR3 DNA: TGTGCCAGCACCATTCCGGCGGAACAAGAGACCCAGTACTTC
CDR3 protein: CASTIPAEQETQYF

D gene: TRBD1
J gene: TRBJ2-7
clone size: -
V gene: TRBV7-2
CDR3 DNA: TGTGCCAGCAGCTCCCTCGGACAGGGCACCGACGAGCAGTACTTC
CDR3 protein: CASSSLGQGTDEQYF

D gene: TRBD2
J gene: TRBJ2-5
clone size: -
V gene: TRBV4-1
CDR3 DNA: TGCGCCAGCAGCCAAGATGCAGCGGGGGGTAGAGAGACCCAGTACTTC
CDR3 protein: CASSQDAAGGRETQYF

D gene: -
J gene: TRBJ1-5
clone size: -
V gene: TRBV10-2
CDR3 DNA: TGCGCCAGCAGTGAGTGGAGTAGCAATCAGCCCCAGCATTTT
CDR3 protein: CASSEWSSNQPQHF

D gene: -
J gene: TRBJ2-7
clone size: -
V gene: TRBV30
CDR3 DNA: TGTGCCTGGAGTTACAGGGACTACGAGCAGTACTTC
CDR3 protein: CAWSYRDYEQYF

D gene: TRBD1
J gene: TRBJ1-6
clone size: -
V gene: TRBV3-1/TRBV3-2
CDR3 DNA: TGTGCCAGCAGCCAGGCGACAGGGTATAATTCACCCCTCCACTTT
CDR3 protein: CASSQATGYNSPLHF

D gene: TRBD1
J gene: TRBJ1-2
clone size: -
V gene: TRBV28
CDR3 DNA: TGTGCCAGCAGTAAGGGACAGCTCTATGGCTACACCTTC
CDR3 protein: CASSKGQLYGYTF

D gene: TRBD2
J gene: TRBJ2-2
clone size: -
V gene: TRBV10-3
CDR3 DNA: TGTGCCATCAGTGGGCCCCCCGGGACTAGCGATGACACCGGGGAGCTGTTTTTT
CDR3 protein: CAISGPPGTSDDTGELFF

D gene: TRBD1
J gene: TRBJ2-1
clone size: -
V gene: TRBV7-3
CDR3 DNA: TGTGCCAGCAGCTTATGGAACATCGGGACAGGGGGTGATGAGCAGTTCTTC
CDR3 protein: CASSLWNIGTGGDEQFF

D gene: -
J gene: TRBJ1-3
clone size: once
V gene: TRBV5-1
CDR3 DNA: TGCGCCAGCAGCCTCTACGGGGGGAGCGGAAACACCATATATTTT
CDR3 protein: CASSLYGGSGNTIYF

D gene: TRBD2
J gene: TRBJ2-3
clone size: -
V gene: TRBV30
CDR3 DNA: TGTGCCTGGAGTTTAACCAGCGGGGGGATCACAGATACGCAGTATTTT
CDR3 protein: CAWSLTSGGITDTQYF

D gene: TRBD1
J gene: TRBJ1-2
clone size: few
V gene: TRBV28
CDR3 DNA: TGTGCCAGCAGCAGAGCCGGGACAGGCGAATTATATGGCTACACCTTC
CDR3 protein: CASSRAGTGELYGYTF

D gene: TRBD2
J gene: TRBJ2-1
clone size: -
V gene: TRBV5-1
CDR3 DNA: TGCGCCAGCAGCTTGGAGGTAGCGGGAGTATACAATGAGCAGTTCTTC
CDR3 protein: CASSLEVAGVYNEQFF

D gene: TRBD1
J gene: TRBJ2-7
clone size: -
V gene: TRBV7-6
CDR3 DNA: TGTGCCAGCAGCTTACTGGGGAGGGACAGGGGTTACGAGCAGTACTTC
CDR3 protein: CASSLLGRDRGYEQYF